These 17 T cell receptor beta chains were all obtained from the same sample, sequenced in a study of beta chain features in type 1 diabetes. The investigators reverse transcribed all of the isolated RNA, so they sequenced expressed TCRB transcripts. Assay: immunoSEQ multiplex PCR; the TCRdb copy retains only in-frame clones and omits some. The table records hundreds of thousands of clones, 14% of them present only once. Sample: naive CD4+ T cells from blood. The receptors come from a woman in her 40s in good health.

This clone was observed at least ten times. J is TRBJ2-5 and V is TRBV29-1; the D gene is possibly TRBD2 (5 bases). The germline V gene encodes CDR1 SQVTM and CDR2 ANQGSEA. With 7 bases removed from V and 7 bases from J, the gap between germline ends came to 13 bases. This CDR3 has 11 residues. The DNA for the CDR3 is TGCAGCGCCGGATACCGGGGGACCCAGTACTTC. Protein: CSAGYRGTQYF.

The chain joins TRBV5-1 to TRBJ2-2; 9 bases fit TRBD2. The CDR3 covers 15 residues. Germline assignment: CDR1 SGHRS and CDR2 YFSETQ. With V trimmed by 3 bases and J by 5 bases, 5 bases remained unmatched. Here the CDR3 reads CASSYGTSRTGELFF. As DNA, the CDR3 is TGCGCCAGCAGCTATGGGACTAGCCGGACCGGGGAGCTGTTTTTT.

This clone was counted a single time. The rearrangement links TRBV6-5 to TRBJ1-5; D might be TRBD1 (6 bases). The CDR3 runs to 12 residues. The germline V and J ends were trimmed by 5 bases and 4 bases, with 6 bases remaining between them. Germline CDR1 MNHEY, CDR2 SVGAGI. The CDR3 DNA is TGTGCCAGCAGTACAGGGAATCAGCCCCAGCATTTT. It encodes CASSTGNQPQHF.

The rearrangement joins TRBV9 to TRBJ1-4, with unresolved D. V was clipped by 4 bases and J by 6 bases, with 10 bases between them. Germline-derived CDR1 and CDR2 are SGDLS and YYNGEE. CDR3 length: 13 amino acids. Here the CDR3 DNA reads TGTGCCAGCAGCTCCTACGGGGATGAAAAACTGTTTTTT. It is translated as CASSSYGDEKLFF.

The chain has TRBV4-1 and TRBJ1-2; no firm D call. Trimming took off 5 bases at V and 8 bases at J, with 15 bases between the two ends. CDR3 length: 13 amino acids. From germline, CDR1 is MGHRA and CDR2 YSYEKL. The CDR3 bases are TGCGCCAGCAGCTTAGGGAGCGTCTGGGGCTACACCTTC. Its protein is CASSLGSVWGYTF.

Only a few counts were recorded for this clone. The V gene is TRBV7-2, the J gene TRBJ2-3; TRBD2 aligns across 8 bases. Germline assignment: CDR1 SGHTA and CDR2 FQGNSA. The CDR3 runs to 15 residues. The J segment lost 2 bases and the V segment lost 5 bases, leaving 6 bases of the junction unmatched. The CDR3 here is CASSMIAGITDTQYF. As DNA, the CDR3 is TGTGCCAGCAGCATGATAGCGGGAATCACAGATACGCAGTATTTT.

This clone occurred a few times. The chain is built from TRBV7-2 and TRBJ1-1; D is unclear. The germline V and J ends were trimmed by 0 bases and 1 base, with 12 bases remaining between them. The CDR3 loop spans 16 amino acids. From germline, CDR1 is SGHTA and CDR2 FQGNSA. CDR3 nucleotides: TGTGCCAGCAGCTTAGCGCCCCTAGGCTCGAACACTGAAGCTTTCTTT. Amino acids: CASSLAPLGSNTEAFF. Filled out from reference TRBV7-2 and TRBJ1-1, the complete variable domain reads GAGVSQSPSNKVTEKGKDVELRCDPISGHTALYWYRQSLGQGLEFLIYFQGNSAPDKSGLPSDRFSAERTGGSVSTLTIQRTQQEDSAVYLCASSLAPLGSNTEAFFGQGTRLTVV.

The genes are TRBV6-5 and TRBJ1-1; no clear D. Germline lookup yields CDR1 MNHEY and CDR2 SVGAGI. V lost 6 bases and J 1 base, leaving 9 bases between the germline ends. CDR3 length equals 13 residues. The CDR3 here is CASSYTQNTEAFF. In DNA, the CDR3 is TGTGCCAGCAGCTACACACAGAACACTGAAGCTTTCTTT.

The chain is built from TRBV2 and TRBJ1-2; the D gene is possibly TRBD1 (6 bases). Trimming removed 3 bases from V and 4 bases from J, with 12 bases in between. This CDR3 is built from 14 residues. CDR1 SNHLY and CDR2 FYNNEI come from the germline V gene. The CDR3 DNA reads TGTGCCAGCAGTGACCCGGGACAACTCTATGGCTACACCTTC. It encodes CASSDPGQLYGYTF.

This clone was observed a handful of times. This sequence joins TRBV5-6 and TRBJ2-5; the D gene is possibly TRBD1 (5 bases). Trimming shortened V by 4 bases and J by 1 base, and 17 bases separated the two germline ends. Germline V gene lookup returns CDR1 SGHDT and CDR2 YYEEEE. The CDR3 contains 16 residues. The CDR3 sequence is CASSPPPGRVQETQYF. The CDR3 DNA follows: TGTGCCAGCAGCCCACCCCCAGGCAGGGTCCAAGAGACCCAGTACTTC. Full variable domain (remainder filled in from reference TRBV5-6 and TRBJ2-5): DAGVTQSPTHLIKTRGQQVTLRCSPKSGHDTVSWYQQALGQGPQFIFQYYEEEERQRGNFPDRFSGHQFPNYSSELNVNALLLGDSALYLCASSPPPGRVQETQYFGPGTRLLVL.

This clone was counted a few times. The chain employs TRBV19 and TRBJ1-4, with D perhaps matching TRBD1 (5 bases). Per the germline V gene, CDR1 is LNHDA and CDR2 is SQIVND (reference sequence). Between the trimmed V and J ends, which lost 8 bases and 2 bases, there was a span of 12 bases. The CDR3 consists of 14 residues. The chain's CDR3 is CASCAGSTNEKLFF. DNA of the CDR3: TGTGCCAGTTGCGCAGGGTCCACTAATGAAAAACTGTTTTTT.

This chain's CDR3 is CATSRDTLIWQPQHF. Written as DNA, the CDR3 is TGTGCCACCAGCAGGGACACCCTCATATGGCAGCCCCAGCATTTT. The chain is built from TRBV15 and TRBJ1-5; a weak D match, TRBD1 (5 bases). V dropped 3 bases and J dropped 7 bases, with 16 bases sitting between them. Germline CDR1 reads LNHNV; CDR2 reads YYDKDF (reference sequence). CDR3 length: 15 amino acids.

Concerning this clone itself: A read error may account for a junction end that differs from germline. The chain combines TRBV6-5 with TRBJ2-1; 8 bases align to TRBD1. CDR1 is MNHEY and CDR2 is SVGAGI in the germline V gene. The CDR3 runs 12 residues. The CDR3 region is CAISRQGYEQFF. CDR3 nucleotide sequence: TGTGCCATCAGTCGACAGGGGTATGAGCAGTTCTTC.

In nucleotides, the CDR3 is TGTGCCAGCAGCCGGAAGGGACAGGGAAGGGACGAGCAGTTCTTC. This codes for CASSRKGQGRDEQFF. This chain joins TRBV5-4 and TRBJ2-1, with TRBD1 matching 9 bases. The CDR3 has 15 residues. CDR1 and CDR2 (germline): SGHNT, YYREEE (reference sequence). V shed 4 bases, J shed 10 bases, and the junction held 12 bases outside the gene matches. Full variable domain (outside the CDR3, taken from reference TRBV5-4 and TRBJ2-1): ETGVTQSPTHLIKTRGQQVTLRCSSQSGHNTVSWYQQALGQGPQFIFQYYREEENGRGNFPPRFSGLQFPNYSSELNVNALELDDSALYLCASSRKGQGRDEQFFGPGTRLTVL.

This clone was seen a handful of times. As DNA, the CDR3 is TGTGCCAGCGGCGGGTGGGGGTTAGCGGGGGGGCGGACAGATACGCAGTATTTT. Translated: CASGGWGLAGGRTDTQYF. This rearrangement joins TRBV9 to TRBJ2-3; 11 bases map to TRBD2. Looked up from germline, CDR1 is SGDLS and CDR2 is YYNGEE. Trimming cost V 7 bases and J 3 bases; bases outside gene matches: 16. This CDR3 is 18 amino acids long.

This clone was observed at least ten times. V and J are TRBV19 and TRBJ2-7, with D unclear. The CDR3 contains 14 residues. CDR1 is LNHDA and CDR2 is SQIVND in the germline V gene (reference sequence). Trimming pared 4 bases from V and 0 bases from J, leaving 10 bases between. As DNA, the CDR3 is TGTGCCAGTAGTACTTCCACAGTCTCCTACGAGCAGTACTTC. Its translation is CASSTSTVSYEQYF.

The chain links TRBV6-6 to TRBJ1-3, with 7 nucleotides matching TRBD1. V dropped 6 bases and J dropped 8; count of bases not matched to a gene: 10. In germline, CDR1 is MNHNY, CDR2 SVGAGI (reference sequence). This CDR3 comprises 14 residues. The CDR3 sequence: CASRDRRREDTIYF. In DNA, the CDR3 is TGTGCCAGCAGGGACAGGAGACGTGAGGACACCATATATTTT.